The 13 T cell receptor beta chains in this list originate from one sample, sequenced in a study of blood T cell repertoires in COVID-19. The table came from immunoSEQ multiplex PCR; TCRdb's copy has only in-frame clones and leaves some out. Of about 140,000 clones listed, under 90% were seen once; the top ten hold over 8%. The material sequenced was peripheral blood. Receptors were obtained from a human donor in a cohort sampled during active COVID-19.

This clone was counted only a few times. The chain carries TRBV18 and TRBJ2-7; TRBD2 agrees at 9 bases. This CDR3 has 14 residues. V trimming: 6 bases; J trimming: 5 bases; junction bases outside the gene matches: 8. The germline gives CDR1 KGHSH, CDR2 LQKENI. CDR3: CASSPSGRTHEQYF. CDR3 bases: TGTGCCAGCTCGCCCAGCGGGAGGACCCACGAGCAGTACTTC.

The CDR3 sequence is CASSEAFF. For the CDR3, the DNA is TGTGCCAGCAGCGAGGCTTTCTTT. The gene calls are TRBV7-9 and TRBJ1-1; D remains ambiguous. V was trimmed by 5 bases and J by 11 bases, leaving 3 bases between them. Germline-derived CDR1 and CDR2 are SEHNR and FQNEAQ (reference sequence). This CDR3 spans 8 amino acids. Combining the CDR3 with reference TRBV7-9 and TRBJ1-1 gives the whole variable domain DTGVSQNPRHKITKRGQNVTFRCDPISEHNRLYWYRQTLGQGPEFLTYFQNEAQLEKSRLLSDRFSAERPKGSFSTLEIQRTEQGDSAMYLCASSEAFFGQGTRLTVV.

This clone was recorded only once. The chain recombines TRBV4-3 with TRBJ2-2, with TRBD2 as a possible D gene (5 bases). Per germline, CDR1 LGHNA and CDR2 YSLEER. This CDR3 has 18 amino acids. V lost 0 bases, J lost 2 bases, and 16 bases lay in between. The CDR3 DNA reads as TGCGCCAGCAGCCAAGAAAGGCAAACGGGGATCAACACCGGGGAGCTGTTTTTT. Its protein is CASSQERQTGINTGELFF.

This clone has more than one count but fewer than ten. The CDR3 nucleotides are TGCGCCAGCAGCGAGGGACTAGCGGACACCGGGGAGCTGTTTTTT. It translates to CASSEGLADTGELFF. The chain recombines TRBV5-1 with TRBJ2-2; 11 positions match TRBD2. CDR1 and CDR2 from the germline V gene are SGHRS and YFSETQ. J gave up 3 bases and V 4 bases, and 2 bases lay outside the gene matches. CDR3 length: 15 residues.

The V gene is TRBV7-8, the J gene TRBJ1-1; D is unclear. Trimming stripped 1 base from V and 1 base from J, with 4 bases between. There are 13 residues in the CDR3. Germline assignment: CDR1 SGHVS and CDR2 FQNEAQ. For the CDR3, the DNA is TGTGCCAGCAGCTTAGGAGAGAACACTGAAGCTTTCTTT. Its translation is CASSLGENTEAFF. Supplemented by reference TRBV7-8 and TRBJ1-1, the full variable domain reads GAGVSQSPRYKVAKRGQDVALRCDPISGHVSLFWYQQALGQGPEFLTYFQNEAQLDKSGLPSDRFFAERPEGSVSTLKIQRTQQEDSAVYLCASSLGENTEAFFGQGTRLTVV.

The chain uses TRBV24-1 and TRBJ2-3, with TRBD2 matching 11 bases. The CDR3 extends over 17 amino acids. V gave up 4 bases and J gave up 5 bases; unmatched junction bases: 10. Germline CDR1 reads KGHDR; CDR2 reads SFDVKD. CDR3 DNA: TGTGCCACCAGTGACGCCTTAGCGGGAGGGCCGGGAGATACGCAGTATTTT. It yields the protein CATSDALAGGPGDTQYF.

This clone showed up just a few times. The V call is TRBV28, the J call TRBJ1-2, with 7 bases aligning to TRBD1. With V trimmed by 8 bases and J by 5 bases, 14 bases remained unmatched. CDR3 size: 15 residues. CDR1 is MDHEN, CDR2 SYDVKM, per germline. CDR3 loop: CASSTAGQRIYGYTF. DNA for the CDR3: TGTGCCAGCTCCACCGCGGGACAGCGGATATATGGCTACACCTTC.

The chain employs TRBV7-4 and TRBJ2-7; 8 bases align to TRBD1. Trimming cost V 7 bases and J 3 bases; bases outside gene matches: 8. There are 14 residues in the CDR3. In germline, CDR1 is SGHVT, CDR2 SQSDAQ. CDR3 in DNA: TGTGCCAGCACCGTCAGGGGGCCTAACTACGAGCAGTACTTC. It specifies CASTVRGPNYEQYF.

V gene TRBV11-2 combines with J gene TRBJ2-7, with TRBD2 matching over 9 bases. The V and J ends lost 0 bases and 2 bases, in that order; junction bases with no gene match: 14. The CDR3 extends over 19 amino acids. Germline values: CDR1 SGHAT, CDR2 FQNNGV. The CDR3 here is CASSLDRRERGGRAYEQYF. The CDR3 region has the DNA TGTGCCAGCAGCTTAGATCGCAGGGAGCGGGGCGGGAGGGCCTACGAGCAGTACTTC.

This sequence joins TRBV19 and TRBJ1-5; 8 bases match TRBD1. V trimming: 7 bases; J trimming: 3 bases; junction bases outside the gene matches: 2. CDR3 size: 13 residues. Germline V gene lookup returns CDR1 LNHDA and CDR2 SQIVND (reference sequence). The CDR3 region has the DNA TGTGCCAGTATGGACAGGGTCAATCAGCCCCAGCATTTT. Protein sequence: CASMDRVNQPQHF. Full variable domain (missing parts from reference TRBV19 and TRBJ1-5): DGGITQSPKYLFRKEGQNVTLSCEQNLNHDAMYWYRQDPGQGLRLIYYSQIVNDFQKGDIAEGYSVSREKKESFPLTVTSAQKNPTAFYLCASMDRVNQPQHFGDGTRLSIL.

The chain is built from TRBV19 and TRBJ2-5; maybe TRBD1 (7 bases). V lost 2 bases, J lost 5 bases, and 15 bases lay in between. Per germline, CDR1 LNHDA and CDR2 SQIVND (reference sequence). CDR3 length: 15 amino acids. The CDR3 loop reads CASSIPAGGLETQYF. CDR3 nucleotides: TGTGCCAGTAGTATACCCGCAGGGGGGTTGGAGACCCAGTACTTC.

The rearrangement joins TRBV5-1 to TRBJ1-4, with D maybe TRBD1 (6 bases). Trimming removed 8 bases at V and 1 base at J, with 12 bases between. This CDR3 has 14 amino acids. The germline V gene encodes CDR1 SGHRS and CDR2 YFSETQ. In nucleotides, the CDR3 is TGCGCCAGTTCGGGGGGGCGAACTAATGAAAAACTGTTTTTT. Its translation is CASSGGRTNEKLFF.

This rearrangement joins TRBV7-3 to TRBJ2-1; D is unclear. Deletions cut 1 base from V and 0 bases from J, with 4 bases between. CDR3 length: 14 amino acids. CDR1 and CDR2 (germline): SGHTA, FQGTGA. The CDR3 DNA is TGTGCCAGCAGCTTAAGCGGCTCCTACAATGAGCAGTTCTTC. It encodes CASSLSGSYNEQFF.